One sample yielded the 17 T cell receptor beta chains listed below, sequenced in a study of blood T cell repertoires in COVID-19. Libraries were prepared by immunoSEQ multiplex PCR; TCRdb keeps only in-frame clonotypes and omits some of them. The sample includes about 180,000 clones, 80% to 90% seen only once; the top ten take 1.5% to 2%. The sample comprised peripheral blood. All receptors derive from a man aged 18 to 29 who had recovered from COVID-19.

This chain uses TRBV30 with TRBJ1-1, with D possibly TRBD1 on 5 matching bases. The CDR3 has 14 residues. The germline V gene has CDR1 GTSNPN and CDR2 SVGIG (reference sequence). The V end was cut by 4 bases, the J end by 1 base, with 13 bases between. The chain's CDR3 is CAWTGLGGNTEAFF. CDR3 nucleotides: TGTGCCTGGACCGGATTGGGGGGGAACACTGAAGCTTTCTTT. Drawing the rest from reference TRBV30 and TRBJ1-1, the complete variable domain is SQTIHQWPATLVQPVGSPLSLECTVEGTSNPNLYWYRQAAGRGLQLLFYSVGIGQISSEVPQNLSASRPQDRQFILSSKKLLLSDSGFYLCAWTGLGGNTEAFFGQGTRLTVV.

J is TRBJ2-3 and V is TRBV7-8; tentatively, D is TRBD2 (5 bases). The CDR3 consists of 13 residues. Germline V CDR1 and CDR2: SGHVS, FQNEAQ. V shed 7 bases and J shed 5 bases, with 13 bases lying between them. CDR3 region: CASTLPAGDTQYF. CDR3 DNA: TGTGCCAGCACCCTTCCCGCGGGAGATACGCAGTATTTT.

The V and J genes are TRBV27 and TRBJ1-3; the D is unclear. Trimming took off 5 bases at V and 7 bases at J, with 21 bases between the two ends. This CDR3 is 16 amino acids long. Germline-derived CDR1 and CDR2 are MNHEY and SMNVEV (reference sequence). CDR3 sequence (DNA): TGTGCCAGCAGTCCCCAATGGGCAGGAGGAGGGAACACCATATATTTT. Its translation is CASSPQWAGGGNTIYF.

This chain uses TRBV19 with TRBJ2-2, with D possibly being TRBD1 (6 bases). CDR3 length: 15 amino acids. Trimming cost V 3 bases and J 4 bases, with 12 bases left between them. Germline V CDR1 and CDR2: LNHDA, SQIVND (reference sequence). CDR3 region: CASSILGAGTGELFF. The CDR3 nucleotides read TGTGCCAGTAGTATTTTGGGGGCAGGCACCGGGGAGCTGTTTTTT.

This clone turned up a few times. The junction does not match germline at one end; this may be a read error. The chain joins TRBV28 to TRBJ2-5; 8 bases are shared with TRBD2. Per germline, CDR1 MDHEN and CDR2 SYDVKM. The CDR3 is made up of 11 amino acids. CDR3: CASTDGLANDF. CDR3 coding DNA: TGTGCCAGCACCGACGGACTAGCTAATGACTTC.

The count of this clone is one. For the CDR3, the DNA is TGTGCCAGCTCACCAGAAACCGGGGGGGGAAATCAGCCCCAGCATTTT. This gives the protein CASSPETGGGNQPQHF. The J gene is TRBJ1-5, the V gene TRBV18; D possibly corresponds to TRBD1 (5 bases). Germline CDR1 and CDR2: KGHSH and LQKENI. The CDR3 covers 16 residues. V lost 2 bases and J 4 bases, leaving 15 bases between the germline ends.

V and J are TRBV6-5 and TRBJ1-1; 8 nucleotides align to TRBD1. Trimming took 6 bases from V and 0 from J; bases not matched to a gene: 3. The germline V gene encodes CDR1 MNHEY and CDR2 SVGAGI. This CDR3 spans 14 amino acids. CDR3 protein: CASRETGVNTEAFF. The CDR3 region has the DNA TGTGCCAGCAGGGAGACAGGGGTGAACACTGAAGCTTTCTTT.

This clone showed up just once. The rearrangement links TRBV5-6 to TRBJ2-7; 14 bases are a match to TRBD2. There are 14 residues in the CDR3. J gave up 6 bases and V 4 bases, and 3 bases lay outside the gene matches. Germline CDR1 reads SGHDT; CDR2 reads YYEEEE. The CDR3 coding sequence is TGTGCCAGCAGCACCGGGACTAGCGGGAGCGAGCAGTACTTC. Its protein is CASSTGTSGSEQYF.

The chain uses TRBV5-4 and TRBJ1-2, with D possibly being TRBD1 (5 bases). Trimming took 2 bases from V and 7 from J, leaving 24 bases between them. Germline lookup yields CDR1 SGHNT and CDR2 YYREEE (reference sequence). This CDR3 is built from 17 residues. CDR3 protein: CASSLSSGGRHQGGYTF. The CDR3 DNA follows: TGTGCCAGCAGCTTATCCTCCGGGGGAAGGCATCAGGGTGGCTACACCTTC.

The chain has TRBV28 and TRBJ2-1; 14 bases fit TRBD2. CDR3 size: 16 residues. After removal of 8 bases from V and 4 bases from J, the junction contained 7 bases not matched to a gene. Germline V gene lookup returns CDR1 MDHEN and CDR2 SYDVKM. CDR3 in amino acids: CASGPWTSGRYNEQFF. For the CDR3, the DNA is TGTGCCAGCGGCCCGTGGACTAGCGGGAGGTACAATGAGCAGTTCTTC.

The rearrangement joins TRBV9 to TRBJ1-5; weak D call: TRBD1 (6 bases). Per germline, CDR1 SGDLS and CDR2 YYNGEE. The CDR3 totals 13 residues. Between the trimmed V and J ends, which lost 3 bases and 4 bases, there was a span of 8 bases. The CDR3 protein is CASSATGNQPQHF. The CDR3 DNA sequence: TGTGCCAGCAGCGCGACAGGAAATCAGCCCCAGCATTTT.

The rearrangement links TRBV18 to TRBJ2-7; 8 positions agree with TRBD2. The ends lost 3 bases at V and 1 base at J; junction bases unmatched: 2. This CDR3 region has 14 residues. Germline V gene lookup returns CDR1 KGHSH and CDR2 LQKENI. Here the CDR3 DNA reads TGTGCCAGCTCACCGACTAGCGCGTCCTACGAGCAGTACTTC. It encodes CASSPTSASYEQYF.

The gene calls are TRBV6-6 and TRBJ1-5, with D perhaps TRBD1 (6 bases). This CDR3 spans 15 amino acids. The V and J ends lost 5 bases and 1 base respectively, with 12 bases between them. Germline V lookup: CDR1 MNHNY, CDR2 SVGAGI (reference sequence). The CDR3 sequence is CASSKGQGSNQPQHF. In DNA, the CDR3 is TGTGCCAGCAGTAAGGGACAAGGCAGCAATCAGCCCCAGCATTTT.

The CDR3 sequence: CATSDLGGTEQFF. The CDR3 DNA is TGTGCCACCAGTGATTTGGGGGGCACTGAGCAGTTCTTC. The chain carries TRBV24-1 and TRBJ2-1, with D maybe TRBD1 (6 bases). Germline CDR1 KGHDR, CDR2 SFDVKD. V lost 0 bases, J lost 9 bases, and 8 bases lay in between. The CDR3 runs to 13 residues.

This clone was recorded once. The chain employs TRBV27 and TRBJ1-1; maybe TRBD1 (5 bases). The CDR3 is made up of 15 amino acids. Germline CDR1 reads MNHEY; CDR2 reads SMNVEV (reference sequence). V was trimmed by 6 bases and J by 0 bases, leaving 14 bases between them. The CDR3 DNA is TGTGCCAGCAGGGACCACAGGATAATGAACACTGAAGCTTTCTTT. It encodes CASRDHRIMNTEAFF.

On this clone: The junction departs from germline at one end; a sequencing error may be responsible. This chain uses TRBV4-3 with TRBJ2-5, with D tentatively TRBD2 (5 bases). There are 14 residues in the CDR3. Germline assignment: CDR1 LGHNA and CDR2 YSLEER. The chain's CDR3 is CASSEDSYGVTQYF. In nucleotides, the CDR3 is TGCGCCAGCAGCGAAGACTCCTACGGGGTAACCCAGTACTTC.

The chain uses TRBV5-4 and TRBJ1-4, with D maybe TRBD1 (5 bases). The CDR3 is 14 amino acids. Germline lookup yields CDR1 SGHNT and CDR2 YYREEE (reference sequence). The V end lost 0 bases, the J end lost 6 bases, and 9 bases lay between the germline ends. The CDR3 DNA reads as TGTGCCAGCAGCTTGGACAGGAGGGATGAAAAACTGTTTTTT. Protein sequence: CASSLDRRDEKLFF.